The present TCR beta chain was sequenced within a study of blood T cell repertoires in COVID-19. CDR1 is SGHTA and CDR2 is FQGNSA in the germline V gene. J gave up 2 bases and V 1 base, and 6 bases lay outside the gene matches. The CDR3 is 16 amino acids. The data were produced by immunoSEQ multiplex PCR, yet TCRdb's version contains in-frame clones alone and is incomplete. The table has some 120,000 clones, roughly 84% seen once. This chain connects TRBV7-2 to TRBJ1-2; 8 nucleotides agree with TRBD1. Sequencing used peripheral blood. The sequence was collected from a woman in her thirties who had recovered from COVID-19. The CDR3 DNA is TGTGCCAGCAGCTTAGATGTCTGGACAGGGAACTATGGCTACACCTTC. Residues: CASSLDVWTGNYGYTF.